A single T cell receptor (beta chain) is shown here with its context. The data originate from a study of blood T cell repertoires in COVID-19. Overall study: COVID-19 samples, acute and convalescent, were from the United States, Italy and Spain.

CDR1 is LNHNV and CDR2 is YYDKDF in the germline V gene (reference sequence). The CDR3 is 15 residues long. The V end lost 0 bases, the J end lost 5 bases, and 10 bases lay between the germline ends. Repertoires were generated with immunoSEQ multiplex PCR, while TCRdb's copy carries only in-frame clones and drops some. This table holds approximately 98,000 clones, about two thirds found once. Sample: peripheral blood. The TCR was taken from a woman in her thirties or forties with acute or convalescent COVID-19. The chain combines TRBV15 with TRBJ2-2; D may be TRBD1 (6 bases). The CDR3: CATSREGTFTGELFF. CDR3 DNA: TGTGCCACCAGCAGAGAGGGGACATTTACCGGGGAGCTGTTTTTT.